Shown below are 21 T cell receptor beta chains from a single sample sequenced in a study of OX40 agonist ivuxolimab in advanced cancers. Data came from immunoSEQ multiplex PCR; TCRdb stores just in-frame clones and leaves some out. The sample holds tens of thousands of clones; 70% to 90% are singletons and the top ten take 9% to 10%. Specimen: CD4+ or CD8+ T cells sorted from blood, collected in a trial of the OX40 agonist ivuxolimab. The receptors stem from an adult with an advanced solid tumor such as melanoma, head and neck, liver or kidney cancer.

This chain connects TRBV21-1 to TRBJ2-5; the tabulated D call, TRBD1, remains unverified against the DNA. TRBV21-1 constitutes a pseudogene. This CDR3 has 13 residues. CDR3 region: CASKRDREETQYF. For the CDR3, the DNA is TGTGCCAGCAAACGGGACAGGGAAGAGACCCAGTACTTC.

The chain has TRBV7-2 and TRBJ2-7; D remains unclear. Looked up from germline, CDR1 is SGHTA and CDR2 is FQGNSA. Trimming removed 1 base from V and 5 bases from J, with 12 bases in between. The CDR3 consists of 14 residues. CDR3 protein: CASSLGAAWDEQYF. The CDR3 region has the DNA TGTGCCAGCAGCTTAGGGGCAGCTTGGGACGAGCAGTACTTC.

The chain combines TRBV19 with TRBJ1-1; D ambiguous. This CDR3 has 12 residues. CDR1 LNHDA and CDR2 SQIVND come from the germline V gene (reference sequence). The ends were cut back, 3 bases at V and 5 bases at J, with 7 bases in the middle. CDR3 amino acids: CASSIGRTEAFF. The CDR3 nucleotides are TGTGCCAGTAGTATCGGGAGGACTGAAGCTTTCTTT.

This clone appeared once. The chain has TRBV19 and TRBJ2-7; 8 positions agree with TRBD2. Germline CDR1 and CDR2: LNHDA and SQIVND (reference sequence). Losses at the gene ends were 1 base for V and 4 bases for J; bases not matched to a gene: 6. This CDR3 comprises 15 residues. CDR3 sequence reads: CASSIGNSGAYEQYF. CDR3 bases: TGTGCCAGTAGTATAGGAAATAGCGGGGCTTACGAGCAGTACTTC.

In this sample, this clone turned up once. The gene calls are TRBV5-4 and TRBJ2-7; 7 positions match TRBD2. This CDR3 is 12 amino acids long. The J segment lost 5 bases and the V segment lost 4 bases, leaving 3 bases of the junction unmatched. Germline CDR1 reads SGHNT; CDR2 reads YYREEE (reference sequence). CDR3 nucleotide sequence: TGTGCCAGCAGCACGGGGGGAAACGAGCAGTACTTC. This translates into CASSTGGNEQYF.

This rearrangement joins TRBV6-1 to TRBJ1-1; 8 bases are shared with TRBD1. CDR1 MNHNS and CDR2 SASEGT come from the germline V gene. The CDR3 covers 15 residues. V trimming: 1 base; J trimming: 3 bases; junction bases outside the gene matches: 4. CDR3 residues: CASSEDGQGDTEAFF. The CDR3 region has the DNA TGTGCCAGCAGTGAAGATGGACAGGGAGACACTGAAGCTTTCTTT.

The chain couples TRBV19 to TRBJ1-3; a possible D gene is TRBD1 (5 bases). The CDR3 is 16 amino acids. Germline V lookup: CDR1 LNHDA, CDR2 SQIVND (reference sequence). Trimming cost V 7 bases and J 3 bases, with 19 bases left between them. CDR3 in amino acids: CASTLVGVGSGNTIYF. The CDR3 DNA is TGTGCCAGTACCCTAGTAGGGGTTGGCAGTGGAAACACCATATATTTT.

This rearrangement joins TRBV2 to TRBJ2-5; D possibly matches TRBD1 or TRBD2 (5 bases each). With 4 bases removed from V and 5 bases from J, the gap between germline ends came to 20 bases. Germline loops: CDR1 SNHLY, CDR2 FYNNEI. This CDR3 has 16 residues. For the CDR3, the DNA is TGTGCCAGCAGTGGTGTTGGGGGAGACCCCTTTGAGACCCAGTACTTC. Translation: CASSGVGGDPFETQYF. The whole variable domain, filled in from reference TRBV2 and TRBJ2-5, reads EPEVTQTPSHQVTQMGQEVILRCVPISNHLYFYWYRQILGQKVEFLVSFYNNEISEKSEIFDDQFSVERPDGSNFTLKIRSTKLEDSAMYFCASSGVGGDPFETQYFGPGTRLLVL.

In DNA, the CDR3 is TGTGCCAGCAGTTCAAGACCCTATGGCTACACCTTC. Translating it yields CASSSRPYGYTF. The J gene is TRBJ1-2, the V gene TRBV6-6; D unresolved. CDR1 MNHNY and CDR2 SVGAGI come from the germline V gene (reference sequence). This CDR3 contains 12 residues. The V end was cut by 4 bases, the J end by 4 bases, with 7 bases between.

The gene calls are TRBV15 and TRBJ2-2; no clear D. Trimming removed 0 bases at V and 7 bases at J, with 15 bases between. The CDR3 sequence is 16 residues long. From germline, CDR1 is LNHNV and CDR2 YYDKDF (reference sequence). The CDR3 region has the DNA TGTGCCACCAGCAGAGATCGGCTCCTGGTAGGCGGGGAGCTGTTTTTT. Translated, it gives CATSRDRLLVGGELFF.

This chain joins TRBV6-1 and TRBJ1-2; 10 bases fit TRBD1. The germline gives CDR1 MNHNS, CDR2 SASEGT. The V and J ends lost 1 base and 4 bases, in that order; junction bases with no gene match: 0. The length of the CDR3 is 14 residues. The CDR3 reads CASSEGTGGYGYTF. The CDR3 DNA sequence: TGTGCCAGCAGTGAAGGGACAGGGGGCTATGGCTACACCTTC.

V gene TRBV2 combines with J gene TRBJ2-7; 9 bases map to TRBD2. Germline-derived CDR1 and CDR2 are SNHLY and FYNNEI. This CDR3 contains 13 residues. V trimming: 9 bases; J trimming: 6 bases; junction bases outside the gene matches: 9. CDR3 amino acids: CASREREVGEQYF. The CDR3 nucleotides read TGTGCCAGTCGGGAGCGGGAGGTCGGCGAGCAGTACTTC. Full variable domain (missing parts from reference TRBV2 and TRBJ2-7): EPEVTQTPSHQVTQMGQEVILRCVPISNHLYFYWYRQILGQKVEFLVSFYNNEISEKSEIFDDQFSVERPDGSNFTLKIRSTKLEDSAMYFCASREREVGEQYFGPGTRLTVT.

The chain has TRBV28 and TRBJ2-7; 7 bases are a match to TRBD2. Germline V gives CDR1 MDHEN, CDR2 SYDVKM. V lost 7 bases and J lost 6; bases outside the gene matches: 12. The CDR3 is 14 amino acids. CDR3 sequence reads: CASIREGSTREQYF. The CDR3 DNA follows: TGTGCCAGCATCAGGGAGGGGTCTACCCGCGAGCAGTACTTC.

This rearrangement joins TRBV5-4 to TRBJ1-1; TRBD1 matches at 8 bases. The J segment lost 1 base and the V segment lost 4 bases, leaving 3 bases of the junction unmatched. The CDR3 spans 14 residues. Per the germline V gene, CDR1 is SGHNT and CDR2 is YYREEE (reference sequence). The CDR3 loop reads CASSIGQGNTEAFF. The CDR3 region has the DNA TGTGCCAGCAGCATAGGACAGGGGAACACTGAAGCTTTCTTT.

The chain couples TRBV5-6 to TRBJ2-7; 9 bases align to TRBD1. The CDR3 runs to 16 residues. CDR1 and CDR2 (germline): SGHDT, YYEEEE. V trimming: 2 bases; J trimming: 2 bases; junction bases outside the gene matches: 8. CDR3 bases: TGTGCCAGCAGCTTCGTACAGGGGGCGACCACCTACGAGCAGTACTTC. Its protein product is CASSFVQGATTYEQYF.

CDR3 protein: CASSLGLAGNTGELFF. For the CDR3, the DNA is TGTGCCAGCAGTTTAGGGCTAGCGGGGAACACCGGGGAGCTGTTTTTT. V usage is TRBV28 and J usage is TRBJ2-2; 8 bases line up with TRBD2. CDR1 and CDR2 (germline): MDHEN, SYDVKM. This CDR3 is built from 16 residues. The trim removed 2 bases at V and 1 base at J, leaving 3 bases unmatched.

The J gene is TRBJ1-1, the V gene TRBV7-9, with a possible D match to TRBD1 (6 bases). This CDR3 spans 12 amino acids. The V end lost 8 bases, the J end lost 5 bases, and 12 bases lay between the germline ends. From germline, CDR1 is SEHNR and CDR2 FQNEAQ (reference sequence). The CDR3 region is CASGNRDTEAFF. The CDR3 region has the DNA TGTGCCAGCGGTAACAGGGATACTGAAGCTTTCTTT.

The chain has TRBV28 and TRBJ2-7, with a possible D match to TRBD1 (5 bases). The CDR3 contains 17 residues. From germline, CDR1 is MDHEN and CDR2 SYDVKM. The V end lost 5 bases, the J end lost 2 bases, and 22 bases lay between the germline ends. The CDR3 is CASSRLTGQGFPYEQYF. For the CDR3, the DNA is TGTGCCAGCAGTCGCCTGACGGGCCAGGGTTTTCCCTACGAGCAGTACTTC.

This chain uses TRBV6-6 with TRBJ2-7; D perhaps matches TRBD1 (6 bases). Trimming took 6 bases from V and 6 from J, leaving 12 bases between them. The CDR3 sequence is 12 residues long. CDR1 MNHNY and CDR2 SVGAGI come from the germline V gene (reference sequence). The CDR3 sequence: CASSNRVSEQYF. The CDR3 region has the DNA TGTGCCAGCAGCAACAGGGTATCCGAGCAGTACTTC.

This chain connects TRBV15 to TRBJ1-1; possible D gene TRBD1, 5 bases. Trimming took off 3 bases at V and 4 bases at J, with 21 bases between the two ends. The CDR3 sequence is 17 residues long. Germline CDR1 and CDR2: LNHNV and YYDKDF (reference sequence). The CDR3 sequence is CATSRGRRAGLVTEAFF. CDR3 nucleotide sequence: TGTGCCACCAGCAGGGGACGTAGGGCGGGGTTGGTCACTGAAGCTTTCTTT.

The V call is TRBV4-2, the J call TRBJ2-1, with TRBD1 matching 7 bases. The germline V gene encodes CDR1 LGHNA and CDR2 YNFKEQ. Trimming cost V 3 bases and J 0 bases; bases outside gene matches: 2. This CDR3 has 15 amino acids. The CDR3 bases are TGTGCCAGCAGCCAGGGGACAGTCTCCTACAATGAGCAGTTCTTC. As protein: CASSQGTVSYNEQFF.